This T cell receptor (beta chain) was found in a study of T cell changes during pregnancy in multiple sclerosis. Assay: immunoSEQ multiplex PCR; the TCRdb copy retains only in-frame clones and omits some. This sample yields about 18,000 clones, of which 80% to 90% are seen a single time; less than 15% belongs to the top ten. This CDR3 is built from 15 residues. The V gene end was trimmed by 5 bases and the J gene end by 4 bases; junction bases not matched to a gene: 9. Germline-derived CDR1 and CDR2 are SGHVS and FQNEAQ. Sequenced material: CD8+ T cells from peripheral blood mononuclear cells, taken in the third trimester of pregnancy. This TCR derives from a female donor in good health, enrolled as a control in a pregnancy study. This sequence joins TRBV7-8 and TRBJ2-5; 8 bases are shared with TRBD2. CDR3 region: CASSVIPGLVETQYF. CDR3 bases: TGTGCCAGCAGCGTTATTCCGGGACTAGTAGAGACCCAGTACTTC.